This T cell receptor beta chain was identified during a study of breast tumors, draining lymph nodes, adjacent tissues. This CDR3 is 15 amino acids long. V was pared by 6 bases and J by 8 bases, with 12 bases of the junction left unmatched. Germline V CDR1 and CDR2: SGHRS, YFSETQ. TCRdb itself ran the multiplex PCR reads through MiXCR, one entry per CDR3 protein. The data contain some 100,000 distinct CDR3 sequences, approximately 21% of them singletons. Breast cancer patients provided tissue from their axillary draining lymph nodes. Concerning this clonotype itself: It may be a read error: a sequence one base away is much more abundant.

Sequenced input: axillary lymph node tissue. This clonotype was obtained from a female donor with breast cancer. Some clones in this sample may be carry-over from other donors' samples. This chain joins TRBV5-1 and TRBJ2-3; 10 positions agree with TRBD1. CDR3: CASTSGTGVSGTQYF. CDR3 DNA: TGCGCCAGCACTTCCGGGACAGGGGTATCAGGTACGCAGTATTTT.